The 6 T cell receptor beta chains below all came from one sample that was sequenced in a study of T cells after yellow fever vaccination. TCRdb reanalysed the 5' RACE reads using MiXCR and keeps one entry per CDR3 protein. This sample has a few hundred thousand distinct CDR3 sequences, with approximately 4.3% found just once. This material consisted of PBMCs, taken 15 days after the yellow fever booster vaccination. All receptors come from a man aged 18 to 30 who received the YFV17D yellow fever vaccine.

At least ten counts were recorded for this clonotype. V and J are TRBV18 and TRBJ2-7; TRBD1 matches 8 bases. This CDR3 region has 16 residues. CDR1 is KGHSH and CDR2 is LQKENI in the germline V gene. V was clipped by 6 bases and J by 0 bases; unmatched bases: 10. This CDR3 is CASSRGTGQSSYEQYV. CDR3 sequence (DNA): TGTGCCAGCTCCCGGGGGACAGGTCAAAGCTCCTACGAGCAGTACGTC.

CDR3 coding DNA: TGCGCCAGCAGCATAAAAACGGGACTGGATTTCCGTGGCTACACCTTC. Translation: CASSIKTGLDFRGYTF. The chain employs TRBV5-1 and TRBJ1-2, with TRBD1 as a possible D gene (5 bases). This CDR3 is built from 16 residues. Germline-derived CDR1 and CDR2 are SGHRS and YFSETQ. V was clipped by 4 bases and J by 7 bases, with 23 bases between them.

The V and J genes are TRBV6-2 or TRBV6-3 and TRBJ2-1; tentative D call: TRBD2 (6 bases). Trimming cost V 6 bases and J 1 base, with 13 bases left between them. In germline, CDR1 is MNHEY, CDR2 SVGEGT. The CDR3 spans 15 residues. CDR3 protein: CASRSPSESYNEQFF. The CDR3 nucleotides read TGTGCCAGCAGATCCCCTAGCGAATCCTACAATGAGCAGTTCTTC.

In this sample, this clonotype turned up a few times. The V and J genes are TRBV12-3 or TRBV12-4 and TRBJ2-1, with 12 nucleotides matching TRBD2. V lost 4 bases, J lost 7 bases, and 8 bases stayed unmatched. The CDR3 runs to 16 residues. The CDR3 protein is CASSYSSGGARNEQFF. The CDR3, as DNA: TGTGCCAGCAGTTACTCTAGCGGGGGGGCACGGAATGAGCAGTTCTTC.

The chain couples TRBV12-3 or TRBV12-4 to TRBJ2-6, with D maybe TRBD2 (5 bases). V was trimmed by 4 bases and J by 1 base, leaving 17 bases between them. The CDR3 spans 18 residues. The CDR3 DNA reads TGTGCCAGCAGTTACGCGCCTTGGCCGGGGTCTGGGGCCAACGTCCTGACTTTC. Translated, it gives CASSYAPWPGSGANVLTF.

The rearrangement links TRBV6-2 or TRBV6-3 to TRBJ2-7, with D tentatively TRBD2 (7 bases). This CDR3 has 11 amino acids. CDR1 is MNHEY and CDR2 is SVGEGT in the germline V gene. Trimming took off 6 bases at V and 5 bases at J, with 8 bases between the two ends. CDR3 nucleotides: TGTGCCAGCAGCGGGGGGCACGAGCAGTACGTC. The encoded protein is CASSGGHEQYV.